This is a list of T cell receptor beta chains from one sample in a study of blood T cell repertoires in COVID-19. Produced via immunoSEQ multiplex PCR; TCRdb's table is partial and in-frame only. The sample lists around 60,000 clones; approximately 83% were seen once. Sequenced sample: peripheral blood. The receptors stem from a woman aged 80 or over with acute or convalescent COVID-19. Each CDR3 is given with its conserved first and last residue. A D gene is named only where the DNA matches it firmly. For some rows the clone size is stated as once, few or many, or as a class when expanded; others skip it.

cdr3_length: 14
d_call: TRBD1
clone_size: .
v_call: TRBV7-2
j_call: TRBJ1-5
cdr3_aa: CASSQGALNQPQHF
cdr3_nt: TGTGCCAGCAGCCAGGGGGCCCTCAATCAGCCCCAGCATTTT

cdr3_length: 18
d_call: TRBD1
clone_size: few
v_call: TRBV5-1
j_call: TRBJ1-2
cdr3_aa: CASSSTRPGQGNREGYTF
cdr3_nt: TGCGCCAGCAGCTCTACCCGACCCGGACAGGGGAACCGGGAAGGCTACACCTTC

cdr3_length: 14
d_call: .
clone_size: .
v_call: TRBV7-7
j_call: TRBJ2-5
cdr3_aa: CASSLHGGAETQYF
cdr3_nt: TGTGCCAGCAGCCTCCACGGGGGAGCAGAGACCCAGTACTTC

cdr3_length: 15
d_call: TRBD1
clone_size: .
v_call: TRBV6-6
j_call: TRBJ1-1
cdr3_aa: CASSYAGTANTEAFF
cdr3_nt: TGTGCCAGCAGTTACGCTGGGACAGCGAACACTGAAGCTTTCTTT

cdr3_length: 15
d_call: .
clone_size: .
v_call: TRBV10-2
j_call: TRBJ2-7
cdr3_aa: CASSETGVPSYEQYF
cdr3_nt: TGCGCCAGCAGTGAAACAGGAGTCCCCTCCTACGAGCAGTACTTC

cdr3_length: 15
d_call: TRBD1
clone_size: .
v_call: TRBV7-9
j_call: TRBJ2-2
cdr3_aa: CASRTTGVSTGELFF
cdr3_nt: TGTGCCAGCAGAACAACAGGGGTCTCTACCGGGGAGCTGTTTTTT

cdr3_length: 15
d_call: TRBD2
clone_size: .
v_call: TRBV7-9
j_call: TRBJ2-1
cdr3_aa: CASSLLAGPGNEQFF
cdr3_nt: TGTGCCAGCAGCTTACTAGCGGGGCCCGGCAATGAGCAGTTCTTC

cdr3_length: 17
d_call: .
clone_size: .
v_call: TRBV7-9
j_call: TRBJ2-1
cdr3_aa: CASSSTLPGGSYNEQFF
cdr3_nt: TGTGCCAGCAGCTCAACCCTCCCGGGTGGGTCCTACAATGAGCAGTTCTTC

cdr3_length: 12
d_call: .
clone_size: few
v_call: TRBV2
j_call: TRBJ1-2
cdr3_aa: CASSPNNYGYTF
cdr3_nt: TGTGCCAGCAGTCCAAATAACTATGGCTACACCTTC

cdr3_length: 12
d_call: .
clone_size: .
v_call: TRBV28
j_call: TRBJ2-5
cdr3_aa: CASRLDRETQYF
cdr3_nt: TGTGCCAGCAGACTTGACAGGGAGACCCAGTACTTC

cdr3_length: 17
d_call: TRBD2
clone_size: .
v_call: TRBV7-8
j_call: TRBJ2-1
cdr3_aa: CASSLGASGDLRNEQFF
cdr3_nt: TGTGCCAGCAGCTTAGGCGCTAGCGGGGACTTACGGAATGAGCAGTTCTTC

cdr3_length: 15
d_call: TRBD1
clone_size: .
v_call: TRBV5-1
j_call: TRBJ1-2
cdr3_aa: CASGQGYGVDYGYTF
cdr3_nt: TGCGCCAGTGGACAGGGGTACGGGGTGGACTATGGCTACACCTTC

cdr3_length: 15
d_call: .
clone_size: .
v_call: TRBV2
j_call: TRBJ1-1
cdr3_aa: CASSEPKGRGHEAFF
cdr3_nt: TGTGCCAGCAGTGAACCGAAGGGGCGTGGGCATGAAGCTTTCTTT

cdr3_length: 14
d_call: .
clone_size: .
v_call: TRBV15
j_call: TRBJ1-1
cdr3_aa: CATSRDQTRTEAFF
cdr3_nt: TGTGCCACCAGCAGAGACCAGACGCGGACTGAAGCTTTCTTT

cdr3_length: 14
d_call: .
clone_size: .
v_call: TRBV5-1
j_call: TRBJ2-5
cdr3_aa: CASSKGGPQETQYF
cdr3_nt: TGCGCCAGCAGCAAAGGGGGACCTCAAGAGACCCAGTACTTC

cdr3_length: 12
d_call: .
clone_size: few
v_call: TRBV12-3/TRBV12-4
j_call: TRBJ2-3
cdr3_aa: CASGRKTDTQYF
cdr3_nt: TGTGCCAGCGGGCGAAAAACAGATACGCAGTATTTT

cdr3_length: 15
d_call: TRBD2
clone_size: .
v_call: TRBV28
j_call: TRBJ2-1
cdr3_aa: CASRLAGGPYNEQFF
cdr3_nt: TGTGCCAGCCGTCTAGCGGGAGGGCCCTACAATGAGCAGTTCTTC

cdr3_length: 15
d_call: TRBD1
clone_size: .
v_call: TRBV5-1
j_call: TRBJ2-7
cdr3_aa: CASSSTGGLSYEQYF
cdr3_nt: TGCGCCAGCAGCTCAACAGGGGGCTTGAGTTACGAGCAGTACTTC

cdr3_length: 15
d_call: TRBD1
clone_size: .
v_call: TRBV3-1/TRBV3-2
j_call: TRBJ2-3
cdr3_aa: CASSQGQGPTDTQYF
cdr3_nt: TGTGCCAGCAGCCAAGGACAGGGGCCTACAGATACGCAGTATTTT

cdr3_length: 15
d_call: .
clone_size: .
v_call: TRBV30
j_call: TRBJ2-1
cdr3_aa: CAWSERWGAYNEQFF
cdr3_nt: TGTGCCTGGAGTGAAAGGTGGGGGGCCTACAATGAGCAGTTCTTC

cdr3_length: 13
d_call: .
clone_size: .
v_call: TRBV6-6
j_call: TRBJ2-3
cdr3_aa: CASRGGSTDTQYF
cdr3_nt: TGTGCCAGCAGAGGCGGTTCGACAGATACGCAGTATTTT

cdr3_length: 16
d_call: TRBD1
clone_size: .
v_call: TRBV5-1
j_call: TRBJ2-5
cdr3_aa: CASSFRQGRIQETQYF
cdr3_nt: TGCGCCAGCAGCTTCCGACAGGGGCGGATACAAGAGACCCAGTACTTC

cdr3_length: 14
d_call: .
clone_size: .
v_call: TRBV11-1
j_call: TRBJ2-1
cdr3_aa: CASSLAGAGNEQFF
cdr3_nt: TGTGCCAGCAGCTTAGCGGGAGCGGGCAATGAGCAGTTCTTC

cdr3_length: 17
d_call: TRBD1
clone_size: .
v_call: TRBV18
j_call: TRBJ1-3
cdr3_aa: CASSPRGQGAKGNTIYF
cdr3_nt: TGTGCCAGCTCACCCCGAGGACAGGGGGCCAAGGGAAACACCATATATTTT

cdr3_length: 16
d_call: .
clone_size: .
v_call: TRBV6-1
j_call: TRBJ1-2
cdr3_aa: CASREGGDVRGYGYTF
cdr3_nt: TGTGCCAGCAGGGAAGGGGGGGACGTCCGGGGCTATGGCTACACCTTC

cdr3_length: 15
d_call: .
clone_size: once
v_call: TRBV14
j_call: TRBJ1-1
cdr3_aa: CASSHRPRINTEAFF
cdr3_nt: TGTGCCAGCAGCCACAGGCCCCGAATAAACACTGAAGCTTTCTTT

cdr3_length: 12
d_call: .
clone_size: .
v_call: TRBV5-4
j_call: TRBJ1-5
cdr3_aa: CATGDSNQPQHF
cdr3_nt: TGTGCCACAGGTGATAGCAATCAGCCCCAGCATTTT

cdr3_length: 14
d_call: TRBD1
clone_size: .
v_call: TRBV6-4
j_call: TRBJ1-6
cdr3_aa: CASSEGARGSPLHF
cdr3_nt: TGTGCCTCTTCCGAGGGGGCTCGGGGTTCACCCCTCCACTTT

cdr3_length: 14
d_call: .
clone_size: .
v_call: TRBV29-1
j_call: TRBJ2-3
cdr3_aa: CSVEEGARLDTQYF
cdr3_nt: TGCAGCGTTGAAGAGGGTGCTAGACTAGATACGCAGTATTTT

cdr3_length: 16
d_call: .
clone_size: .
v_call: TRBV6-2/TRBV6-3
j_call: TRBJ2-5
cdr3_aa: CASSFEAGAFQETQYF
cdr3_nt: TGTGCCAGCAGTTTTGAGGCGGGGGCTTTCCAAGAGACCCAGTACTTC

cdr3_length: 13
d_call: .
clone_size: once
v_call: TRBV27
j_call: TRBJ1-1
cdr3_aa: CASSLSRDTEAFF
cdr3_nt: TGTGCCAGCAGTTTATCGAGAGACACTGAAGCTTTCTTT

cdr3_length: 16
d_call: TRBD2
clone_size: .
v_call: TRBV3-1/TRBV3-2
j_call: TRBJ2-2
cdr3_aa: CASSSRLAGGTGELFF
cdr3_nt: TGTGCCAGCAGCTCCCGACTAGCGGGGGGCACCGGGGAGCTGTTTTTT

cdr3_length: 14
d_call: .
clone_size: few
v_call: TRBV10-1
j_call: TRBJ2-1
cdr3_aa: CASSDSYKDSEQFF
cdr3_nt: TGCGCCAGCAGTGATTCGTATAAGGACAGCGAGCAGTTCTTC

cdr3_length: 19
d_call: .
clone_size: few
v_call: TRBV7-9
j_call: TRBJ1-3
cdr3_aa: CASSPDSRRIYFSGNTIYF
cdr3_nt: TGTGCCAGCAGTCCGGACAGTCGCCGAATTTACTTCTCTGGAAACACCATATATTTT

cdr3_length: 13
d_call: TRBD1
clone_size: .
v_call: TRBV30
j_call: TRBJ1-5
cdr3_aa: CAWSEGASQPQHF
cdr3_nt: TGTGCCTGGAGTGAGGGGGCGAGTCAGCCCCAGCATTTT